This entry lists 14 T cell receptor beta chains sequenced from one sample in a study of CD8 T cells in Susac syndrome. An input of about 0.5 to 1 ug of RNA was subjected to reverse transcription using random hexamers. Each CDR3 protein gets one entry after TCRdb re-called the immunoSEQ multiplex PCR reads with MiXCR. Counted here are 300,000 to 350,000 distinct CDR3 sequences, about 91% occurring once; the ten biggest clones make up 0.06% to 0.075%. Input material: CD4+ T cells from PBMCs. The origin of the receptors is a human donor with multiple sclerosis.

The chain employs TRBV30 and TRBJ1-1, with no clear D. The length of the CDR3 is 16 residues. V was pared by 2 bases and J by 2 bases, with 18 bases between. CDR1 and CDR2 (germline): GTSNPN, SVGIG (reference sequence). The CDR3 nucleotides are TGTGCCTGGAGTTTTTGGCGCCCGGGGAATAACACTGAAGCTTTCTTT. This codes for CAWSFWRPGNNTEAFF.

The gene calls are TRBV29-1 and TRBJ2-4; D ambiguous. The CDR3 consists of 12 residues. Germline-derived CDR1 and CDR2 are SQVTM and ANQGSEA. The V gene lost 7 bases and the J gene lost 0 bases, with 7 bases spanning the gap. The CDR3 DNA reads TGCAGCGCCCGTCTAGCCAAAAACATTCAGTACTTC. It specifies CSARLAKNIQYF.

The genes are TRBV4-2 and TRBJ2-3; D is ambiguous. The CDR3 has 13 residues. V dropped 1 base and J dropped 6 bases, with 8 bases sitting between them. Germline V gene sequence: CDR1 LGHNA, CDR2 YNFKEQ. The CDR3, as DNA: TGTGCCAGCAGCCAAGGGCAAGCCGATACGCAGTATTTT. Its translation: CASSQGQADTQYF.

The J gene is TRBJ1-3, the V gene TRBV6-1; D possibly corresponds to TRBD1 (5 bases). CDR3 length equals 15 residues. Germline CDR1 MNHNS, CDR2 SASEGT. With 6 bases removed from V and 0 bases from J, the gap between germline ends came to 12 bases. CDR3 sequence (DNA): TGTGCCAGCAGGACACCGGGGGGCTCTGGAAACACCATATATTTT. Amino acid sequence: CASRTPGGSGNTIYF.

The chain has TRBV7-9 and TRBJ1-2; D remains ambiguous. V gave up 0 bases and J gave up 2 bases, with 13 bases separating them. The CDR3 consists of 16 residues. The germline V gene encodes CDR1 SEHNR and CDR2 FQNEAQ (reference sequence). CDR3 bases: TGTGCCAGCAGCTTAGCTGGGATGAGGTCGAACTATGGCTACACCTTC. Translated, it gives CASSLAGMRSNYGYTF.

J is TRBJ1-1 and V is TRBV7-8, with 7 nucleotides matching TRBD1. The CDR3 is 15 amino acids. The ends lost 3 bases at V and 0 bases at J; junction bases unmatched: 4. CDR1 is SGHVS and CDR2 is FQNEAQ in the germline V gene. This CDR3 reads CASSFSGTVNTEAFF. As DNA, the CDR3 is TGTGCCAGCAGCTTTTCCGGGACAGTGAACACTGAAGCTTTCTTT.

V and J are TRBV2 and TRBJ1-2; no clear D. Germline V CDR1 and CDR2: SNHLY, FYNNEI. Trimming shortened V by 7 bases and J by 1 base, and 13 bases separated the two germline ends. The CDR3 is 14 amino acids. The CDR3 DNA follows: TGTGCCAGCATCGGTGAGGCAATTAACTATGGCTACACCTTC. Its protein product is CASIGEAINYGYTF.

This clonotype has just one count. V is TRBV29-1 and J is TRBJ1-2, with TRBD1 identical over 10 bases. Per germline, CDR1 SQVTM and CDR2 ANQGSEA. V shed 5 bases and J 8 bases; nucleotides not matched to a gene: 8. This CDR3 spans 13 amino acids. CDR3 sequence (DNA): TGCAGCGTTAACTCCGGGACAGGGGACGGCTACACCTTC. This encodes CSVNSGTGDGYTF.

The rearrangement links TRBV7-9 to TRBJ2-2; TRBD2 aligns across 14 bases. This CDR3 has 19 amino acids. V shed 5 bases and J 4 bases; nucleotides not matched to a gene: 12. Germline CDR1 reads SEHNR; CDR2 reads FQNEAQ (reference sequence). The CDR3 sequence: CASSLRLAGGHRGTGELFF. The DNA for the CDR3 is TGTGCCAGCAGCCTCAGACTAGCGGGAGGGCATCGGGGCACCGGGGAGCTGTTTTTT.

J is TRBJ1-2 and V is TRBV3-1; D perhaps matches TRBD1 (5 bases). Trimming took 0 bases from V and 7 from J, leaving 15 bases between them. This CDR3 has 15 residues. Germline lookup yields CDR1 LGHDT and CDR2 YNNKEL (reference sequence). The CDR3 nucleotides are TGTGCCAGCAGCCAAGACCCGGGACGGCCCCTTGGCTACACCTTC. Translated, it gives CASSQDPGRPLGYTF. Based on the CDR3 plus reference TRBV3-1 and TRBJ1-2, the full variable domain is DTAVSQTPKYLVTQMGNDKSIKCEQNLGHDTMYWYKQDSKKFLKIMFSYNNKELIINETVPNRFSPKSPDKAHLNLHINSLELGDSAVYFCASSQDPGRPLGYTFGSGTRLTVV.

V is TRBV30 and J is TRBJ2-5, with 10 bases that match TRBD2. J was trimmed by 3 bases and V by 5 bases; bases with no gene match: 15. The CDR3 loop spans 17 amino acids. From germline, CDR1 is GTSNPN and CDR2 SVGIG (reference sequence). In DNA form, the CDR3 reads TGTGCCTGGGCCGGGACTAGCGCAGGGTTATTAAAAGAGACCCAGTACTTC. Translating gives CAWAGTSAGLLKETQYF.

This chain uses TRBV20-1 with TRBJ2-7; D is undetermined. Germline lookup yields CDR1 DFQATT and CDR2 SNEGSKA (reference sequence). This CDR3 contains 13 residues. Trimming pared 8 bases from V and 7 bases from J, leaving 21 bases between. CDR3: CSSPPPFSREQYF. CDR3 bases: TGCAGTTCTCCCCCACCCTTCAGCAGGGAGCAGTACTTC.

The CDR3 region has the DNA TGTGCCAGCAGTTTAAATGGCGAGAACACTGAAGCTTTCTTT. This gives the protein CASSLNGENTEAFF. The rearrangement uses TRBV12-3 or TRBV12-4 and TRBJ1-1, with no clear D. The V gene lost 2 bases and the J gene lost 1 base, with 8 bases spanning the gap. The CDR3 is made up of 14 amino acids.

The chain couples TRBV7-2 to TRBJ1-1; 7 bases are a match to TRBD1. Germline lookup yields CDR1 SGHTA and CDR2 FQGNSA. V lost 5 bases, J lost 7 bases, and 7 bases stayed unmatched. The CDR3 is 13 amino acids. CDR3 amino acids: CASSPGTAHEAFF. As DNA, the CDR3 is TGTGCCAGCAGCCCGGGGACAGCACATGAAGCTTTCTTT.